The 19 T cell receptor beta chains below were found in one sample sequenced in a study of blood T cells in healthy people across ages. PCR was performed a second time for about 6 to 11 cycles using a sample-barcoded 5' primer and a J-beta primer mix. TCRdb itself ran the 5' RACE reads through MiXCR, one entry per CDR3 protein. The data show 650,000 to 1,000,000 distinct CDR3 sequences, roughly 40% seen once. The sequenced material came from blood. Receptors were obtained from a man aged 18-30 years in good health.

This clonotype was recorded a few times. The chain employs TRBV6-1 and TRBJ1-6, with D perhaps TRBD1 (6 bases). V was shortened by 10 bases and J by 9 bases, with 19 bases between the two germline ends. CDR1 is MNHNS and CDR2 is SASEGT in the germline V gene. The CDR3 is made up of 14 amino acids. CDR3 nucleotide sequence: TGTGCCACCCTCCGCGGGGGCGATACTTCACCCCTCCACTTT. Its translation: CATLRGGDTSPLHF.

J is TRBJ2-7 and V is TRBV20-1; D might be TRBD1 (6 bases). The CDR3 extends over 14 amino acids. V was clipped by 6 bases and J by 4 bases, with 19 bases between them. Germline V CDR1 and CDR2: DFQATT, SNEGSKA (reference sequence). The CDR3 DNA follows: TGCAGTGCAGTACAGGGCATCTCCGGTTACGAGCAGTACTTC. Translating it yields CSAVQGISGYEQYF.

This clonotype was counted a few times. The V and J genes are TRBV7-2 and TRBJ2-2; a weak D match, TRBD1 (5 bases). The germline V and J ends were trimmed by 5 bases and 6 bases, with 7 bases remaining between them. Germline values: CDR1 SGHTA, CDR2 FQGNSA. The CDR3 runs 12 residues. The CDR3 nucleotides are TGTGCCAGCAGCAGGGGCCCCGGGGAGCTGTTTTTT. This gives the protein CASSRGPGELFF.

The chain couples TRBV7-9 to TRBJ2-7; 12 nucleotides match TRBD2. The CDR3 sequence is 16 residues long. V gave up 4 bases and J gave up 7 bases; unmatched junction bases: 11. CDR1 is SEHNR and CDR2 is FQNEAQ in the germline V gene (reference sequence). In nucleotides, the CDR3 is TGTGCCAGCAGCTCAAGACTAGCGGGGGCTACCTTGGAGCAGTACTTC. Its translation is CASSSRLAGATLEQYF.

This chain links TRBV6-6 with TRBJ1-1; unclear D gene. V shed 5 bases and J shed 6 bases, with 19 bases lying between them. Germline V gene sequence: CDR1 MNHNY, CDR2 SVGAGI (reference sequence). This CDR3 is 15 amino acids long. The CDR3 spells CASSRRGSEGAEAFF. DNA for the CDR3: TGTGCCAGCAGTAGGAGAGGGTCAGAGGGCGCTGAAGCTTTCTTT.

The rearrangement links TRBV12-3 or TRBV12-4 to TRBJ2-1; D is unclear. The CDR3 spans 9 residues. Trimming pared 5 bases from V and 12 bases from J, leaving 5 bases between. The CDR3 nucleotides are TGTGCCAGCAGTAGGTCGCAGTTCTTC. Translation gives CASSRSQFF.

This clonotype was picked up a small number of times. V usage is TRBV7-9 and J usage is TRBJ1-2; D might be TRBD1 (6 bases). V lost 3 bases and J lost 6, with 11 bases in between. There are 13 residues in the CDR3. Germline CDR1 is SEHNR and CDR2 is FQNEAQ (reference sequence). The DNA of the CDR3 is TGTGCCAGCAGCTTGGGGGGGCAAGATGGCTACACCTTC. Residues: CASSLGGQDGYTF.

The chain joins TRBV6-5 to TRBJ1-1; D remains unclear. Deletions cut 6 bases from V and 2 bases from J, with 13 bases between. CDR1 MNHEY and CDR2 SVGAGI come from the germline V gene. The CDR3 spans 14 residues. The CDR3 sequence: CASRSVRVNTEAFF. DNA for the CDR3: TGTGCCAGCAGATCCGTGAGGGTCAACACTGAAGCTTTCTTT.

There are many counts of this clonotype. This rearrangement joins TRBV29-1 to TRBJ2-1; the match to TRBD2 covers 15 bases. The CDR3 loop spans 17 amino acids. The V gene's germline CDR1 is SQVTM and CDR2 ANQGSEA. Unmatched junction bases numbered 5, after V lost 3 bases and J lost 2 bases. Here the CDR3 DNA reads TGCAGCGTTGACGGGACTAGCGGGGGGCCCGCCTACAATGAGCAGTTCTTC. Translation: CSVDGTSGGPAYNEQFF.

The chain joins TRBV11-2 to TRBJ2-3; D may be TRBD2 (5 bases). This CDR3 region has 12 residues. The germline V gene has CDR1 SGHAT and CDR2 FQNNGV. The V end was cut by 6 bases, the J end by 7 bases, with 11 bases between. DNA for the CDR3: TGTGCCAGCAGTCACGGGGATTATACGCAGTATTTT. Encoded protein: CASSHGDYTQYF.

In this sample, this clonotype turned up a few times. V gene TRBV7-6 combines with J gene TRBJ2-1; TRBD2 matches at 13 bases. The CDR3 has 15 residues. Germline trimming cut 5 bases from V and 7 bases from J; bases unmatched to any gene: 5. From germline, CDR1 is SGHVS and CDR2 FNYEAQ. This CDR3 reads CASSTSGGAGNEQFF. The DNA of the CDR3 is TGTGCCAGCAGCACTAGCGGGGGGGCAGGGAATGAGCAGTTCTTC.

This clonotype was seen a few times. This chain uses TRBV20-1 with TRBJ2-3, with D maybe TRBD2 (5 bases). The CDR3 spans 15 residues. V lost 6 bases to trimming and J lost 5 bases, with 21 bases between them. Germline CDR1 and CDR2: DFQATT and SNEGSKA (reference sequence). CDR3 residues: CSAIQRGLSVDTQYF. The CDR3 DNA follows: TGCAGTGCAATACAGCGCGGGCTGTCGGTAGATACGCAGTATTTT.

The rearrangement joins TRBV29-1 to TRBJ2-7; 7 bases line up with TRBD1. The V segment lost 7 bases and the J segment 10 bases; nucleotides outside the gene matches: 10. This CDR3 region has 11 residues. From germline, CDR1 is SQVTM and CDR2 ANQGSEA. CDR3 sequence: CSAYDRDRQYF. In DNA form, the CDR3 reads TGCAGCGCCTATGACCGGGACAGACAGTACTTC.

This chain connects TRBV5-1 to TRBJ1-2; 8 bases align to TRBD1. This CDR3 is built from 14 residues. The germline gives CDR1 SGHRS, CDR2 YFSETQ. The V gene end was trimmed by 6 bases and the J gene end by 5 bases; junction bases not matched to a gene: 9. CDR3: CASKATGDGYGYTF. As DNA, the CDR3 is TGCGCCAGCAAGGCGACAGGGGACGGATATGGCTACACCTTC.

This clonotype was seen only a few times. The J gene is TRBJ2-4, the V gene TRBV15, with D perhaps matching TRBD2 (7 bases). This CDR3 has 15 amino acids. CDR1 is LNHNV and CDR2 is YYDKDF in the germline V gene (reference sequence). The V gene lost 4 bases and the J gene lost 7 bases, with 17 bases spanning the gap. Here the CDR3 DNA reads TGTGCCACCAGCATGGGGCGGGGGCGGCTGAACATTCAGTACTTC. It encodes CATSMGRGRLNIQYF.

The chain combines TRBV30 with TRBJ2-1, with 10 positions matching TRBD2. The closer fit of TRBJ2-7 to the DNA end suggests the J call may be wrong. This CDR3 comprises 13 residues. The germline CDR1 and CDR2 sequences are GTSNPN and SVGIG (reference sequence). The CDR3 region is CACGLADYNEQYF. The CDR3 DNA reads TGTGCCTGCGGACTAGCGGACTACAATGAGCAGTACTTC.

Only a few counts were recorded for this clonotype. The genes are TRBV2 and TRBJ2-1, with D perhaps matching TRBD1 (6 bases). Per the germline V gene, CDR1 is SNHLY and CDR2 is FYNNEI. Trimming took 6 bases from V and 4 from J, leaving 22 bases between them. CDR3 size: 17 residues. CDR3 coding DNA: TGTGCCAGCAGGTCCTCCTATTTGGGGGCGCAATACAATGAGCAGTTCTTC. It codes for CASRSSYLGAQYNEQFF.

This clonotype occurred a few times. V is TRBV30 and J is TRBJ2-1; no reliable D call. V lost 2 bases, J lost 1 base, and 12 bases lay in between. The germline gives CDR1 GTSNPN, CDR2 SVGIG (reference sequence). This CDR3 region has 15 residues. CDR3 nucleotides: TGTGCCTGGAGTCCAAATTCAGTGTCCTACAATGAGCAGTTCTTC. Protein product: CAWSPNSVSYNEQFF.

Worth noting for this clonotype: A single base separates this from a much larger clone, so it may be a read error. V is TRBV29-1 and J is TRBJ2-5, with TRBD1 matching over 8 bases. Germline V gives CDR1 SQVTM, CDR2 ANQGSEA. Trimming at V came to 5 bases and at J to 2 bases, leaving 4 bases not matched to a gene. The CDR3 runs 13 residues. The CDR3 is CSVQGATQETQYF. CDR3 DNA: TGCAGCGTTCAGGGGGCGACACAAGAGACCCAGTACTTC.